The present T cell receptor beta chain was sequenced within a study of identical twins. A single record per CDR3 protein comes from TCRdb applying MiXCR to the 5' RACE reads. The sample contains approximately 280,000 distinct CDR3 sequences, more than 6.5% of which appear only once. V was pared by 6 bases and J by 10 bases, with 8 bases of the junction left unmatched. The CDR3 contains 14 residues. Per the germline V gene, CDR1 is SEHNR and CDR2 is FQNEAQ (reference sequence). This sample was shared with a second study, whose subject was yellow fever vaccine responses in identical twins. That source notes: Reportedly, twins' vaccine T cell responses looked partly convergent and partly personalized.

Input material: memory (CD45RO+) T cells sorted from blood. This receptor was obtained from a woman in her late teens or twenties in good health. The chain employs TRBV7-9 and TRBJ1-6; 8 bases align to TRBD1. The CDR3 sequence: CASRGGQGASPLHF. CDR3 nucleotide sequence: TGTGCCAGCAGGGGGGGGCAGGGGGCCTCACCCCTCCACTTT.